Listed below are T cell receptor beta chains from one sample, sequenced in a study of neoadjuvant anti-PD-1 for oral cavity cancer. This table comes from immunoSEQ multiplex PCR, and its TCRdb copy is limited to in-frame clones, with some not included. The sample consists of approximately 8,800 clones, 64% of them appearing once. Here the sequenced sample was PBMCs, taken after nivolumab (anti-PD-1) treatment. Source of these receptors: a person aged 35-79 years with oral cavity squamous cell carcinoma. Both conserved end residues are part of each CDR3. Fields, in order: V gene, J gene, clone size, CDR3 protein. A row's size may be missing; if present it is once, few, many or a size class.

v_gene: TRBV7-9
j_gene: TRBJ1-1
abundance: -
CDR3aa: CASSTTGKSTEAFF

v_gene: TRBV5-1
j_gene: TRBJ2-3
abundance: -
CDR3aa: CASSVEGLAPSTDTQYF

v_gene: TRBV18
j_gene: TRBJ1-1
abundance: few
CDR3aa: CASSPRRGNTEAFF

v_gene: TRBV28
j_gene: TRBJ1-2
abundance: few
CDR3aa: CASSRAAYRGHGGYTF

v_gene: TRBV29-1
j_gene: TRBJ1-2
abundance: -
CDR3aa: CSVQDDRRGAYGYTF

v_gene: TRBV19
j_gene: TRBJ2-1
abundance: -
CDR3aa: CASSERTSGINEQFF

v_gene: TRBV5-6
j_gene: TRBJ2-2
abundance: -
CDR3aa: CASSFGVSGELFF

v_gene: TRBV5-1
j_gene: TRBJ1-6
abundance: -
CDR3aa: CASSPETGRSYNSPLHF

v_gene: TRBV30
j_gene: TRBJ2-7
abundance: -
CDR3aa: CAWAPDRGSFEQYF

v_gene: TRBV27
j_gene: TRBJ2-5
abundance: -
CDR3aa: CASRPGLSGQETQYF

v_gene: TRBV13
j_gene: TRBJ2-7
abundance: -
CDR3aa: CASSLEGSYEQYF

v_gene: TRBV7-9
j_gene: TRBJ2-2
abundance: once
CDR3aa: CASSPNRGELFF

v_gene: TRBV4-1
j_gene: TRBJ2-2
abundance: few
CDR3aa: CASSPEATGTGELFF

v_gene: TRBV4-1
j_gene: TRBJ1-2
abundance: few
CDR3aa: CASSQVADFYGYTF

v_gene: TRBV29-1
j_gene: TRBJ2-1
abundance: -
CDR3aa: CSVVISGSKGEQFF

v_gene: TRBV6-4
j_gene: TRBJ2-1
abundance: -
CDR3aa: CASSDSIAGVGNEQFF

v_gene: TRBV5-1
j_gene: TRBJ2-7
abundance: few
CDR3aa: CASSLLSHPGEQYF

v_gene: TRBV2
j_gene: TRBJ2-3
abundance: -
CDR3aa: CASSDYSRGNTQYF

v_gene: TRBV5-1
j_gene: TRBJ2-5
abundance: -
CDR3aa: CASSFSGGLAGIQETQYF

v_gene: TRBV9
j_gene: TRBJ1-4
abundance: -
CDR3aa: CANSANPVFSGAGGHEKLFF

v_gene: TRBV29-1
j_gene: TRBJ1-1
abundance: -
CDR3aa: CSVPSAGRHTEAFF